This is a list of T cell receptor beta chains from one sample in a study of PD-1 blockade in classical Hodgkin lymphoma. Produced via immunoSEQ multiplex PCR; TCRdb's table is partial and in-frame only. The table has around 43,000 clones, around 90% seen once. Sequenced input: peripheral blood mononuclear cells (PBMCs). The source of these receptors is a human donor with classical Hodgkin lymphoma. CDR3s include the opening cysteine and the closing phenylalanine or tryptophan. D genes are given only for firm matches. Expanded clones are given a class, and other clones once, few, many or no size at all.

clone size	D gene	V gene	J gene	CDR3 protein	CDR3 DNA
.	TRBD2	TRBV7-6	TRBJ2-7	CASSLGTSGHPQYF	TGTGCCAGCAGCTTAGGGACTAGCGGGCACCCGCAGTACTTC
.	TRBD2	TRBV5-6	TRBJ2-1	CASSHGTSGSSEFF	TGTGCCAGCAGCCACGGGACTAGCGGGAGTTCTGAGTTCTTC
.	.	TRBV5-6	TRBJ1-5	CASSLGGRSSNQPQHF	TGTGCCAGCAGCTTGGGCGGACGAAGTAGCAATCAGCCCCAGCATTTT
.	.	TRBV9	TRBJ2-7	CASSPEGLAGSEQYF	TGTGCCAGCAGCCCAGAGGGCCTAGCAGGCTCCGAGCAGTACTTC
.	.	TRBV5-1	TRBJ2-1	CASSTSEYNEQFF	TGCGCCAGCAGCACGTCAGAATACAATGAGCAGTTCTTC
once	TRBD2	TRBV7-9	TRBJ2-1	CASSLEGLDNEQFF	TGTGCCAGCAGCTTAGAAGGACTAGACAATGAGCAGTTCTTC
once	TRBD1	TRBV5-1	TRBJ2-5	CASRGTGGETQYF	TGCGCCAGCCGCGGGACAGGGGGAGAGACCCAGTACTTC
.	.	TRBV4-1	TRBJ2-2	CASSQGSARGAGELFF	TGCGCCAGCAGCCAAGGTTCGGCCCGGGGTGCCGGGGAGCTGTTTTTT
.	.	TRBV19	TRBJ2-1	CASSSIADPNNEQFF	TGTGCCAGTAGTAGCATAGCGGATCCGAACAATGAGCAGTTCTTC
few	.	TRBV9	TRBJ1-3	CASSVAGGAVGNTIYF	TGTGCCAGCAGCGTAGCAGGTGGGGCCGTCGGAAACACCATATATTTT
.	.	TRBV15	TRBJ2-7	CATSRGPGSYEQYF	TGTGCCACCAGCAGAGGCCCAGGGTCCTACGAGCAGTACTTC
.	.	TRBV5-4	TRBJ2-6	CASSRNGANVLTF	TGTGCCAGCAGCCGTAACGGGGCCAACGTCCTGACTTTC
.	TRBD1	TRBV28	TRBJ1-1	CASRRTFFRGHPPMNTEAFF	TGTGCCAGCAGAAGAACTTTTTTCAGGGGGCACCCCCCCATGAACACTGAAGCTTTCTTT
.	.	TRBV2	TRBJ2-1	CASTVLNEQFF	TGTGCCAGCACGGTTCTCAATGAGCAGTTCTTC
few	TRBD2	TRBV6-5	TRBJ2-1	CASSSSGRGNEQFF	TGTGCCAGCAGTTCCAGCGGGAGGGGAAATGAGCAGTTCTTC
.	TRBD2	TRBV6-1	TRBJ2-7	CASSEASGSSYEQYF	TGTGCCAGCAGTGAAGCGAGCGGGAGCTCCTACGAGCAGTACTTC
.	.	TRBV6-6	TRBJ1-4	CASSLARAFEKLFF	TGTGCCAGCAGTCTAGCGCGAGCTTTTGAAAAACTGTTTTTT
.	.	TRBV18	TRBJ2-7	CASSRQTIPYEQYF	TGTGCCAGCTCACGACAGACAATCCCCTACGAGCAGTACTTC
.	.	TRBV19	TRBJ2-4	CASSISGRNIQYF	TGTGCCAGTAGTATAAGTGGCAGAAACATTCAGTACTTC
.	.	TRBV6-5	TRBJ1-5	CASSKAREGSQHF	TGTGCCAGCAGCAAAGCCCGGGAGGGGTCCCAGCATTTT
.	.	TRBV7-2	TRBJ1-1	CASSLMGLGTEAFF	TGTGCCAGCAGCTTAATGGGGCTAGGGACTGAAGCTTTCTTT
.	TRBD1	TRBV29-1	TRBJ1-1	CSVRQGNTEAFF	TGCAGCGTTCGACAGGGGAACACTGAAGCTTTCTTT
once	TRBD1	TRBV28	TRBJ1-1	CASSFAGQGFFAEAFF	TGTGCCAGCAGTTTCGCTGGACAGGGGTTTTTCGCTGAAGCTTTCTTT
.	.	TRBV19	TRBJ1-2	CASSILPSAVRGYTF	TGTGCCAGTAGTATCCTCCCGAGTGCAGTTAGGGGCTACACCTTC
.	.	TRBV11-3	TRBJ2-1	CASSLDDYNEQFF	TGTGCCAGCAGCTTAGATGATTACAATGAGCAGTTCTTC
few	TRBD1	TRBV7-3	TRBJ2-1	CASSSAGQAYNEQFF	TGTGCCAGCAGCTCCGCGGGACAGGCCTACAATGAGCAGTTCTTC
.	TRBD1	TRBV7-6	TRBJ1-2	CASSSQTQGQGGGYTF	TGTGCCAGCAGCTCCCAAACTCAGGGACAGGGTGGTGGCTACACCTTC
.	TRBD1	TRBV18	TRBJ2-7	CASSPPGQPTYEQYF	TGTGCCAGCTCACCGCCGGGACAGCCGACCTACGAGCAGTACTTC
.	.	TRBV2	TRBJ1-2	CASSADTAYGYTF	TGTGCCAGCAGTGCGGACACCGCCTATGGCTACACCTTC
.	TRBD1	TRBV5-6	TRBJ2-7	CASSAGTGGYEQYF	TGTGCCAGCAGCGCCGGGACAGGGGGCTACGAGCAGTACTTC
few	.	TRBV27	TRBJ1-5	CASRQGRSNQPQHF	TGTGCCAGCCGGCAGGGTAGGAGCAATCAGCCCCAGCATTTT
.	.	TRBV15	TRBJ1-1	CATSPRGGFFTEAFF	TGTGCCACCAGCCCCCGCGGGGGATTTTTCACTGAAGCTTTCTTT
.	.	TRBV5-4	TRBJ1-1	CASSLGVLNTEAFF	TGTGCCAGCAGTTTGGGGGTCCTGAACACTGAAGCTTTCTTT
few	TRBD1	TRBV7-9	TRBJ1-5	CASGTGYSNQPQHF	TGTGCCAGCGGGACAGGTTATAGCAATCAGCCCCAGCATTTT
once	TRBD2	TRBV30	TRBJ2-3	CAWNRLAGGADTQYF	TGTGCCTGGAATCGCCTAGCGGGAGGTGCAGATACGCAGTATTTT
.	.	TRBV6-5	TRBJ2-5	CATGRGRLQETQYF	TGTGCCACCGGAAGGGGACGCCTCCAAGAGACCCAGTACTTC
.	.	TRBV10-3	TRBJ2-2	CAISVGRELHTGELFF	TGTGCCATCAGTGTGGGCCGGGAACTTCACACCGGGGAGCTGTTTTTT
.	.	TRBV27	TRBJ1-5	CASSLNTYSNQPQHF	TGTGCCAGCAGCCTTAATACGTATAGCAATCAGCCCCAGCATTTT
.	.	TRBV19	TRBJ1-1	CASSGGPSNTEAFF	TGTGCCAGTAGTGGGGGACCATCGAACACTGAAGCTTTCTTT
.	.	TRBV6-1	TRBJ1-3	CASSESSGNTIYF	TGTGCCAGCAGTGAATCCAGTGGAAACACCATATATTTT
.	TRBD1	TRBV28	TRBJ1-5	CASSKTGTSNQPQHF	TGTGCCAGCAGCAAGACAGGGACTAGCAATCAGCCCCAGCATTTT
.	.	TRBV7-3	TRBJ2-3	CASSLYAVGGITDTQYF	TGTGCCAGCAGCTTGTATGCGGTCGGCGGGATCACAGATACGCAGTATTTT
.	.	TRBV15	TRBJ2-1	CATSRDPAYNEQFF	TGTGCCACCAGCAGAGATCCAGCCTACAATGAGCAGTTCTTC
.	TRBD2	TRBV28	TRBJ2-7	CASSLLAELYEQYF	TGTGCCAGCAGTTTGCTAGCGGAGCTCTACGAGCAGTACTTC
.	.	TRBV7-2	TRBJ1-5	CASSLEGGRKPQHF	TGTGCCAGCAGCTTAGAGGGAGGGAGGAAGCCCCAGCATTTT
.	TRBD1	TRBV29-1	TRBJ1-2	CSVGTGGYGYTF	TGCAGCGTGGGGACAGGGGGCTATGGCTACACCTTC
.	.	TRBV4-2	TRBJ2-7	CASSQEGEVEQYF	TGTGCCAGCAGCCAAGAGGGCGAGGTCGAGCAGTACTTC
.	.	TRBV21-1	TRBJ2-5	CASSKAPHGGPETQYF	TGTGCCAGCAGCAAAGCACCCCACGGGGGTCCAGAGACCCAGTACTTC
.	.	TRBV28	TRBJ1-5	CASGDTGNQPQHF	TGTGCCAGCGGGGACACCGGCAATCAGCCCCAGCATTTT
.	TRBD2	TRBV29-1	TRBJ2-5	CSVEDRLAGEVTQYF	TGCAGCGTTGAAGATCGGCTAGCGGGAGAGGTGACCCAGTACTTC
.	TRBD1	TRBV28	TRBJ2-2	CASSSGTEYTGELFF	TGTGCCAGCAGTTCCGGGACAGAGTACACCGGGGAGCTGTTTTTT
.	TRBD1	TRBV19	TRBJ1-1	CASLQGAKAFF	TGTGCCAGTCTACAGGGGGCTAAAGCTTTCTTT
.	.	TRBV15	TRBJ1-5	CATSRVGTGQPQHF	TGTGCCACCAGCAGAGTAGGCACAGGACAGCCCCAGCATTTT
.	TRBD2	TRBV2	TRBJ2-6	CASSVVPSGRPLSGANVLTF	TGTGCCAGCAGTGTTGTCCCTAGCGGGAGGCCCCTCTCTGGGGCCAACGTCCTGACTTTC
.	.	TRBV7-8	TRBJ1-1	CASSLGGGDTEAFF	TGTGCCAGCAGCTTAGGGGGCGGGGACACTGAAGCTTTCTTT
.	TRBD1	TRBV11-2	TRBJ2-1	CASTTGTGVYNEQFF	TGTGCCAGCACGACCGGGACAGGAGTCTACAATGAGCAGTTCTTC
.	.	TRBV28	TRBJ2-1	CASSLGGPNEQFF	TGTGCCAGCAGTTTGGGGGGCCCCAATGAGCAGTTCTTC
.	.	TRBV5-4	TRBJ2-5	CASSLGGWETQYF	TGTGCCAGCAGCTTGGGGGGCTGGGAGACCCAGTACTTC
few	TRBD2	TRBV27	TRBJ2-2	CASSLGGSRTGELFF	TGTGCCAGCAGTTTGGGCGGGAGCAGGACCGGGGAGCTGTTTTTT